This TCR beta chain was captured by sequencing in a study of blood T cells in healthy people across ages. Study findings and constraints: When set beside aged donors, long-lived donors presented more naive CD4+ cells and higher diversity. Per million T cells, TCR beta diversity dropped about linearly as age rose.

Primers used in a second PCR of about 7 to 12 cycles were a sample-barcoded 5' primer and a J-beta primer mix. Each TCR beta cDNA got a 12-nucleotide random molecular identifier. MiXCR was run by TCRdb on the 5' RACE reads, yielding one entry per CDR3 protein. The sample lists hundreds of thousands of distinct CDR3 sequences, 52% occurring once. About this clonotype itself: Antigen specificity is unknown.

Every sample had a minimum of 6.5 million PBMCs isolated. The source is an elderly woman in good health. The sequenced material came from blood.

The CDR3 sequence is CASSSRQGVSTEAFF. The CDR3 nucleotides read TGCGCCAGCAGCTCTCGACAGGGGGTGAGCACTGAAGCTTTCTTT. This chain connects TRBV5-1 to TRBJ1-1; TRBD1 matches at 9 bases. The V gene's germline CDR1 is SGHRS and CDR2 YFSETQ. This CDR3 comprises 15 residues. Trimming removed 3 bases from V and 4 bases from J; junction bases left unmatched: 7.